The clone carrying this TCR beta chain came up many times. Its antigen is unknown. The data are from a study of T cell repertoires in cytomegalovirus infection. Study-wide context: Recently described HLA-C-restricted plus well-studied HLA-B-restricted CMV epitopes were used. Indications of both CMV infection and matching HLA type were provided by public TCR beta signatures.

TCRdb reprocessed the reads with MiXCR, giving one entry per CDR3 protein. The sample carries some 900,000 distinct CDR3 sequences, approximately 29% recorded once. Findings and caveats of the study: Individuals carrying CMV plus the relevant HLA were identified by cumulative frequency of public TCR beta families. Predominance within the ex vivo response was attributable to HLA-C-restricted CMV-specific TCR beta clonotypes.

The V end lost 2 bases, the J end lost 8 bases, and 15 bases lay between the germline ends. The CDR3 covers 14 residues. The germline V gene encodes CDR1 SGHTA and CDR2 FQGNSA. This rearrangement joins TRBV7-2 to TRBJ1-1, with D possibly matching TRBD1 (6 bases). The source is a human donor in good health (CMV status not recorded). Some clones in this sample may be carry-over from other donors' samples. The sample consisted of cultured CD8+ T cells from PBMCs, taken from culture after CMV antigen stimulation. The CDR3 loop is CASSLWGQEDEAFF. The CDR3 nucleotides read TGTGCCAGCAGCTTATGGGGGCAGGAGGACGAAGCTTTCTTT.